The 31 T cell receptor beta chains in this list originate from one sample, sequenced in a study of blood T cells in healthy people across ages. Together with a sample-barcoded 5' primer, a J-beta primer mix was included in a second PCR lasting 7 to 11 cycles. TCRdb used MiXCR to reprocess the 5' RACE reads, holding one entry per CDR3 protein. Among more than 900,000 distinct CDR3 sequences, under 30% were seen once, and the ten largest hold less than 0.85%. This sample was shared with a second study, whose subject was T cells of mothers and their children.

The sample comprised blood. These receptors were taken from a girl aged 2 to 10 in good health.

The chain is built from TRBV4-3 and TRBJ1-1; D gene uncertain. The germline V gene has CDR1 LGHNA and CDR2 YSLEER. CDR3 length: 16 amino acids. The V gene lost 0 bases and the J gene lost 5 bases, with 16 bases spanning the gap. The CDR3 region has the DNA TGCGCCAGCAGCCAAGAAAGTGTCGAAGTGGGGACTGAAGCTTTCTTT. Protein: CASSQESVEVGTEAFF.

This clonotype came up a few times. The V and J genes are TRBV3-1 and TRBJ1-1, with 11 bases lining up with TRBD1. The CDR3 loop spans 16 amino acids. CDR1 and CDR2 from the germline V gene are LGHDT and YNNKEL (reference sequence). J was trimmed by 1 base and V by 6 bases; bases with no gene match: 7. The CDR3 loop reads CASRHGTGGRNTEAFF. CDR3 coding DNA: TGTGCCAGCAGACACGGGACAGGGGGGAGGAACACTGAAGCTTTCTTT.

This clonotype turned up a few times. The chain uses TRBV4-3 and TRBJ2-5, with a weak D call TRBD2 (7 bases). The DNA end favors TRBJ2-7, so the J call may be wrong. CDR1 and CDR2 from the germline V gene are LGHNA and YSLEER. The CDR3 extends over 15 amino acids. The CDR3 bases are TGCGCCAGCAGCCTCCGGGGAGGGGGCTCCTACGAGCAGTACTTC. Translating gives CASSLRGGGSYEQYF.

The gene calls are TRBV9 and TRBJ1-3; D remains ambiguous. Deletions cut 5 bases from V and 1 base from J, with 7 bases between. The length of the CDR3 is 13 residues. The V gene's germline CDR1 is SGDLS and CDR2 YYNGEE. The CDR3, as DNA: TGTGCCAGCAGGGGTCCTTCTGGAAACACCATATATTTT. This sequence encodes CASRGPSGNTIYF.

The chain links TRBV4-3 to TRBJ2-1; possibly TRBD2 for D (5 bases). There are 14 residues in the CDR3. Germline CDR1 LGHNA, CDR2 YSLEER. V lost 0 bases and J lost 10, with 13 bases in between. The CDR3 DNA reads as TGCGCCAGCAGCCAAGATAGCCTTTCGGGGGAGCAGTTCTTC. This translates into CASSQDSLSGEQFF.

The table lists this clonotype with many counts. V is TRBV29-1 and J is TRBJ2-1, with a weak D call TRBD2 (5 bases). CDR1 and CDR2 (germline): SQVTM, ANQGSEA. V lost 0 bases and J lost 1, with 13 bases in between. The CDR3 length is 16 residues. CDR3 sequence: CSVEDDKRKSYNEQFF. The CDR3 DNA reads TGCAGCGTTGAAGATGATAAGCGGAAATCCTACAATGAGCAGTTCTTC.

The chain's CDR3 is CASSPVQESNEKLFF. CDR3 in DNA: TGTGCCAGCAGTCCCGTACAGGAATCTAATGAAAAACTGTTTTTT. The gene calls are TRBV6-5 and TRBJ1-4; TRBD1 is a possible D gene (5 bases). In germline, CDR1 is MNHEY, CDR2 SVGAGI. The length of the CDR3 is 15 residues. V lost 5 bases and J lost 3, with 13 bases in between.

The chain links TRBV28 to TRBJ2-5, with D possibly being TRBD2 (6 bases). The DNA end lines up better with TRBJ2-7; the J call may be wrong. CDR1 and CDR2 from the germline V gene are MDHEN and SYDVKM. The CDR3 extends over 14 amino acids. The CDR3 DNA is TGTGCCAGCAGCCCAGACCCGGGACTCTTCGAGCAGTACTTC. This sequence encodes CASSPDPGLFEQYF.

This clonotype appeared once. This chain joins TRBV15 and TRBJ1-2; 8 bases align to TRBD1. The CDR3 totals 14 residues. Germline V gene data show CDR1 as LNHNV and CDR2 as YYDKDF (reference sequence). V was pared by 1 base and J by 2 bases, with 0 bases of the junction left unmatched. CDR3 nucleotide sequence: TGTGCCACCAGCAGAGGGACAGGGAACTATGGCTACACCTTC. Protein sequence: CATSRGTGNYGYTF.

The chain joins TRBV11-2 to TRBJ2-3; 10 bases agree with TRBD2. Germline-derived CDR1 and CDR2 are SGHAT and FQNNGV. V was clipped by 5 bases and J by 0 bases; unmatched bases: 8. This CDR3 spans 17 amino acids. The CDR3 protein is CASSRRFSGGSTDTQYF. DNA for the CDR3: TGTGCCAGCAGCCGCCGATTTAGCGGGGGGAGCACAGATACGCAGTATTTT.

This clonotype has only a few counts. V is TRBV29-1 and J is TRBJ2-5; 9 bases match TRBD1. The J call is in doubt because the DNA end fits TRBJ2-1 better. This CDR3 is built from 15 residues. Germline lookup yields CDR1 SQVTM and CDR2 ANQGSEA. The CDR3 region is CSVEGRDRENNEQFF. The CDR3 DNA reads TGCAGCGTTGAAGGGAGGGACAGGGAGAACAATGAGCAGTTCTTC.

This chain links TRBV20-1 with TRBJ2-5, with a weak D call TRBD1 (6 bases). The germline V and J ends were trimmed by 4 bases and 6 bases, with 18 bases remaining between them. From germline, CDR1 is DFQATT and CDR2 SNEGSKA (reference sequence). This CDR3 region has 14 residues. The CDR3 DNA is TGCAGTGCTACAGACCCCAGGGGACAAAAGACCCAGTACTTC. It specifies CSATDPRGQKTQYF.

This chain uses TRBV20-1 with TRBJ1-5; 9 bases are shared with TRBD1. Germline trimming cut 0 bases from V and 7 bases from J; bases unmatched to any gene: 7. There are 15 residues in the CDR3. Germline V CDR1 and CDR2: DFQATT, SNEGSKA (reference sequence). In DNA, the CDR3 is TGCAGTGCTAGAGATAACAGGGGGCGCGGGCAGCCCCAGCATTTT. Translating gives CSARDNRGRGQPQHF.

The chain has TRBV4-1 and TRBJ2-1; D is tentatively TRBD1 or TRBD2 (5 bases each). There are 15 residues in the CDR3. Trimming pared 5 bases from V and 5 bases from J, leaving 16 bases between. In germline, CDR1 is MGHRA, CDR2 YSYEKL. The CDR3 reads CASSAPGRTNNEQFF. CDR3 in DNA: TGCGCCAGCAGCGCTCCGGGACGGACAAACAATGAGCAGTTCTTC.

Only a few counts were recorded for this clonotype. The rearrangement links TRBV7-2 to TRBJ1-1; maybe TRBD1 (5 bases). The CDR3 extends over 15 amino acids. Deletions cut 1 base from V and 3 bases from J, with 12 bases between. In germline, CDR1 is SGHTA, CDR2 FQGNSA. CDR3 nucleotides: TGTGCCAGCAGCTTAGGCTTAGGGGCTTACACTGAAGCTTTCTTT. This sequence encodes CASSLGLGAYTEAFF.

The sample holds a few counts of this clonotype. The CDR3 reads CASSYPFRDRFLPNTEAFF. DNA for the CDR3: TGTGCCAGCAGTTACCCTTTCCGGGACAGGTTTTTGCCGAACACTGAAGCTTTCTTT. This sequence joins TRBV6-5 and TRBJ1-1, with 8 bases aligning to TRBD1. In germline, CDR1 is MNHEY, CDR2 SVGAGI. CDR3 size: 19 residues. J gave up 1 base and V 2 bases, and 15 bases lay outside the gene matches.

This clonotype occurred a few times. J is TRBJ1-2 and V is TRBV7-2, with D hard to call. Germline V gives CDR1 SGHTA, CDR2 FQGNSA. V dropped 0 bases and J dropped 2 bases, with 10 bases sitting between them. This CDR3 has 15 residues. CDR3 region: CASSLALGQNYGYTF. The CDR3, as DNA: TGTGCCAGCAGCTTAGCGCTTGGGCAGAACTATGGCTACACCTTC.

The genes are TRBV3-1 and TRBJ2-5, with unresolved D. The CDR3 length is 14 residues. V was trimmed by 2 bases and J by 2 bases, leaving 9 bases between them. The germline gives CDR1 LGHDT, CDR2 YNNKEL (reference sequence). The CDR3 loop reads CASSQLYGQETQYF. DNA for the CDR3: TGTGCCAGCAGCCAACTATACGGGCAAGAGACCCAGTACTTC.

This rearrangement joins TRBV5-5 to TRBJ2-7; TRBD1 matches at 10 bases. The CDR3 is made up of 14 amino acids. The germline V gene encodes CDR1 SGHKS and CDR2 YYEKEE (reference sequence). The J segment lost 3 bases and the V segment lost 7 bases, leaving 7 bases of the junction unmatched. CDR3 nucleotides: TGTGCCAGCCACCGGACAGGGGGAAACTACGAGCAGTACTTC. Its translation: CASHRTGGNYEQYF.

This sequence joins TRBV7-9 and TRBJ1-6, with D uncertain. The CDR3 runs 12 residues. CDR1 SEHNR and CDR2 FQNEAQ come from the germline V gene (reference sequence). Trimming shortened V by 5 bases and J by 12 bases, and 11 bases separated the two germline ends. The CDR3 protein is CASSPGIGPLHF. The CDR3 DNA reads TGTGCCAGCAGCCCCGGGATTGGACCCCTCCACTTT. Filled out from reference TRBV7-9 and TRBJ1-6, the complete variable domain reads DTGVSQNPRHKITKRGQNVTFRCDPISEHNRLYWYRQTLGQGPEFLTYFQNEAQLEKSRLLSDRFSAERPKGSFSTLEIQRTEQGDSAMYLCASSPGIGPLHFGNGTRLTVT.

The CDR3 nucleotides are TGTGCCAGCAGCCAAGCACCCGACAGGACCTACGAGCAGTACTTC. Its protein is CASSQAPDRTYEQYF. V and J are TRBV14 and TRBJ2-1, with a tentative D call TRBD1 (6 bases). The tail of the sequence fits TRBJ2-7 better, so the J call may be wrong. Per germline, CDR1 SGHDN and CDR2 FVKESK. The CDR3 runs to 15 residues.

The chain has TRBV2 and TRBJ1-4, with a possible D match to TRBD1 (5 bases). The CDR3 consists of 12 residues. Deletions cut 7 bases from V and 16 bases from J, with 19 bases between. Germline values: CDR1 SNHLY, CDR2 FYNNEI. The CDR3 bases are TGTGCCAGCACCTGGGGCACGGCCGCGGCGTTTTTT. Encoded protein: CASTWGTAAAFF. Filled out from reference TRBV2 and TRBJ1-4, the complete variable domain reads EPEVTQTPSHQVTQMGQEVILRCVPISNHLYFYWYRQILGQKVEFLVSFYNNEISEKSEIFDDQFSVERPDGSNFTLKIRSTKLEDSAMYFCASTWGTAAAFFGSGTQLSVL.

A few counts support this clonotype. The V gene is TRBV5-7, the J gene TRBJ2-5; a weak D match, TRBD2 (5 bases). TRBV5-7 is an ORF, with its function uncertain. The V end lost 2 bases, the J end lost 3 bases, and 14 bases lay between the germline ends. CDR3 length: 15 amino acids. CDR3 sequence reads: CASSFLQRSEETQYF. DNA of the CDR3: TGTGCCAGCAGCTTCTTACAGCGGAGTGAAGAGACCCAGTACTTC.

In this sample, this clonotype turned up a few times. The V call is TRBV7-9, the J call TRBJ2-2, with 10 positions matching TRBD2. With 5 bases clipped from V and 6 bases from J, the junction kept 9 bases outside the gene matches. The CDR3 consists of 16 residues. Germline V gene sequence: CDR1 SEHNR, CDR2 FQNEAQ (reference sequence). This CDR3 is CASSPEREGLPGELFF. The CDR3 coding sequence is TGTGCCAGCAGCCCTGAGCGGGAGGGCCTTCCCGGGGAGCTGTTTTTT.

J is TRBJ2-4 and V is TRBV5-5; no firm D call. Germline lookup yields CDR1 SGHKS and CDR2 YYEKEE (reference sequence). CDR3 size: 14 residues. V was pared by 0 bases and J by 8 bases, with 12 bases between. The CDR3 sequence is CASSLDVLSDIQYF. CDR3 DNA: TGTGCCAGCAGCTTGGATGTCCTCTCGGACATTCAGTACTTC.

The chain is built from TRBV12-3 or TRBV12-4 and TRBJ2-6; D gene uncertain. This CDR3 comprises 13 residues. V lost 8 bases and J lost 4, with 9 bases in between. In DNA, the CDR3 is TGTGCCAGCCTCCGTACAGGGGCCAACGTCCTGACTTTC. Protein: CASLRTGANVLTF.

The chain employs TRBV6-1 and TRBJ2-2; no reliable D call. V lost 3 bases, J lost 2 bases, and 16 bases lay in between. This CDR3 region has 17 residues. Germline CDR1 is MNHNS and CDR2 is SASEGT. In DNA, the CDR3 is TGTGCCAGCAGTGAGGGTCCTCCGGGCGGAAACACCGGGGAGCTGTTTTTT. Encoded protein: CASSEGPPGGNTGELFF.

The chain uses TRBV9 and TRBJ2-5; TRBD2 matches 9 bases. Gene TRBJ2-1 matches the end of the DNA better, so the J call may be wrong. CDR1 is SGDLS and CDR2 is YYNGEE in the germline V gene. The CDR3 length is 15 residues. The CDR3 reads CASSVDGSTSGEQFF. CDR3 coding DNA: TGTGCCAGCAGCGTAGATGGGTCGACTAGCGGTGAGCAGTTCTTC.

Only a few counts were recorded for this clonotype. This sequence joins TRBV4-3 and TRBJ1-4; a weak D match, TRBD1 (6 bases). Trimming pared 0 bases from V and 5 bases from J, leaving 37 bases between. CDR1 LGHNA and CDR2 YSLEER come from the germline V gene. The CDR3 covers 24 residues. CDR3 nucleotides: TGCGCCAGCAGCCAAGACCGGGTTTCGAGGGACATCCACGGCGATATAAGTTTGAATGAAAAACTGTTTTTT. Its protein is CASSQDRVSRDIHGDISLNEKLFF.

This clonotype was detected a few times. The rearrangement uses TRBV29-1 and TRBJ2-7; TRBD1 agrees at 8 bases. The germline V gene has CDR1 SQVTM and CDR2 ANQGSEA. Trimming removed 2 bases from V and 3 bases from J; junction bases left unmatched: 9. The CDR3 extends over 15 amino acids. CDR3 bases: TGCAGCGTTGAAAGGTACAGGGGGGACCACTACGAGCAGTACTTC. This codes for CSVERYRGDHYEQYF.

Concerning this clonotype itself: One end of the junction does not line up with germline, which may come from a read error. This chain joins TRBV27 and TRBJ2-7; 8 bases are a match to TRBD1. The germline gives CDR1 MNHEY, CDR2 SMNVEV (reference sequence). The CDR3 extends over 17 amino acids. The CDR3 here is CASSFSFLAGGSYEQYF. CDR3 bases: TGTGCCAGCAGTTTTTCTTTTCTGGCAGGGGGCTCGTACGAGCAGTATTTC.